The next 12 T cell receptor beta chains were all read from a single sample in a study of blood T cell repertoires in COVID-19. Using immunoSEQ multiplex PCR, the repertoire was profiled, and TCRdb retains in-frame clones only, with some absent. Of around 350,000 clones listed, around 90% are singletons. The sample comprised peripheral blood. Source of these receptors: a human donor in a cohort sampled during active COVID-19.

The J gene is TRBJ2-7, the V gene TRBV11-2, with D maybe TRBD2 (6 bases). Trimming pared 5 bases from V and 4 bases from J, leaving 12 bases between. The germline V gene has CDR1 SGHAT and CDR2 FQNNGV. This CDR3 has 13 amino acids. Written as DNA, the CDR3 is TGTGCCAGCAGCCCCGCGGGGCCGTACGAGCAGTACTTC. The encoded protein is CASSPAGPYEQYF. Complete variable domain (other parts from reference TRBV11-2 and TRBJ2-7): EAGVAQSPRYKIIEKRQSVAFWCNPISGHATLYWYQQILGQGPKLLIQFQNNGVVDDSQLPKDRFSAERLKGVDSTLKIQPAKLEDSAVYLCASSPAGPYEQYFGPGTRLTVT.

The chain carries TRBV7-9 and TRBJ1-4; D is perhaps TRBD1 (5 bases). V was shortened by 5 bases and J by 8 bases, with 12 bases between the two germline ends. The length of the CDR3 is 13 residues. The germline V gene encodes CDR1 SEHNR and CDR2 FQNEAQ (reference sequence). CDR3 sequence (DNA): TGTGCCAGCAGCCCCCGTAGGGGAGAAAAACTGTTTTTT. Residues: CASSPRRGEKLFF.

This clone was found once. The chain combines TRBV6-6 with TRBJ2-7, with D possibly TRBD1 on 5 matching bases. CDR1 is MNHNY and CDR2 is SVGAGI in the germline V gene (reference sequence). The CDR3 covers 14 residues. V was cut by 1 base and J by 3 bases, with 10 bases left in between. This chain's CDR3 is CASSYFGRVYEQYF. The CDR3, as DNA: TGTGCCAGCAGTTACTTTGGCAGGGTCTACGAGCAGTACTTC.

V is TRBV24-1 and J is TRBJ1-3; 7 bases fit TRBD1. This CDR3 is built from 15 residues. Per the germline V gene, CDR1 is KGHDR and CDR2 is SFDVKD. V trimming: 4 bases; J trimming: 0 bases; junction bases outside the gene matches: 2. CDR3 nucleotide sequence: TGTGCCACCAGTGAGTACAGGGGCTCTGGAAACACCATATATTTT. It yields the protein CATSEYRGSGNTIYF.

This clone was counted a single time. The chain couples TRBV5-1 to TRBJ2-6; D not certain. V was trimmed by 0 bases and J by 0 bases, leaving 4 bases between them. Germline CDR1 is SGHRS and CDR2 is YFSETQ. The length of the CDR3 is 15 residues. The CDR3, as DNA: TGCGCCAGCAGCTTGGCGGGCTCTGGGGCCAACGTCCTGACTTTC. Residues: CASSLAGSGANVLTF.

The V and J genes are TRBV2 and TRBJ1-2; 7 bases align to TRBD1. In germline, CDR1 is SNHLY, CDR2 FYNNEI. Trimming cost V 6 bases and J 8 bases; bases outside gene matches: 12. This CDR3 comprises 14 residues. CDR3 amino acids: CASSSTGSVVGYTF. The CDR3 bases are TGTGCCAGCAGCTCGACAGGGTCGGTTGTCGGCTACACCTTC.

V usage is TRBV3-1 (or the pseudogene TRBV3-2) and J usage is TRBJ2-7, with 9 bases identical to TRBD1. The CDR3 is made up of 16 amino acids. Per germline, CDR1 LGHDT and CDR2 YNNKEL (reference sequence). The ends lost 4 bases at V and 5 bases at J; junction bases unmatched: 12. DNA of the CDR3: TGTGCCAGCAGCCCCGCCACGGGGACAGGGATTAACGAGCAGTACTTC. This sequence encodes CASSPATGTGINEQYF.

This rearrangement joins TRBV13 to TRBJ2-3, with 14 nucleotides matching TRBD2. V lost 4 bases and J lost 0; bases outside the gene matches: 9. In germline, CDR1 is PRHDT, CDR2 FYEKMQ (reference sequence). The length of the CDR3 is 19 residues. CDR3 amino acids: CASSSLRLAGGPSTDTQYF. The CDR3 bases are TGTGCCAGCAGCTCACTACGACTAGCGGGGGGGCCAAGCACAGATACGCAGTATTTT.

This clone was counted between two and nine times. This could be a read error, since a much larger clone is one nucleotide away. Within the sample, other DNA sequences also encode this same CDR3. In DNA form, the CDR3 reads TGCGCCAGCAGCCTGACAGGGGGTGGCTACACCTTC. Protein: CASSLTGGGYTF. The chain employs TRBV5-1 and TRBJ1-2; 9 positions match TRBD1. J lost 7 bases, V lost 4 bases, and 2 bases had no gene match. The CDR3 extends over 12 amino acids. From germline, CDR1 is SGHRS and CDR2 YFSETQ.

The CDR3 nucleotides are TGTGCCAGCAGCTCCTATCCCACACAGTATGAAGCTTTCTTT. This translates into CASSSYPTQYEAFF. This chain connects TRBV5-4 to TRBJ1-1; D is undetermined. The CDR3 has 14 amino acids. Trimming shortened V by 3 bases and J by 7 bases, and 16 bases separated the two germline ends. Germline lookup yields CDR1 SGHNT and CDR2 YYREEE (reference sequence).

The V call is TRBV19, the J call TRBJ2-1, with TRBD1 matching 7 bases. The CDR3 is 13 residues long. J was trimmed by 13 bases and V by 5 bases; bases with no gene match: 11. CDR1 is LNHDA, CDR2 SQIVND, per germline (reference sequence). CDR3 bases: TGTGCCAGTAGTTCAGACAGGGCAACACCTCAGTTCTTC. Its protein product is CASSSDRATPQFF.

The chain combines TRBV5-6 with TRBJ1-5; D is perhaps TRBD1 (6 bases). This CDR3 contains 14 residues. V lost 3 bases to trimming and J lost 2 bases, with 9 bases between them. Per the germline V gene, CDR1 is SGHDT and CDR2 is YYEEEE. The CDR3 loop is CASSYRAGNQPQHF. The CDR3 nucleotides are TGTGCCAGCAGCTACAGGGCCGGCAATCAGCCCCAGCATTTT.